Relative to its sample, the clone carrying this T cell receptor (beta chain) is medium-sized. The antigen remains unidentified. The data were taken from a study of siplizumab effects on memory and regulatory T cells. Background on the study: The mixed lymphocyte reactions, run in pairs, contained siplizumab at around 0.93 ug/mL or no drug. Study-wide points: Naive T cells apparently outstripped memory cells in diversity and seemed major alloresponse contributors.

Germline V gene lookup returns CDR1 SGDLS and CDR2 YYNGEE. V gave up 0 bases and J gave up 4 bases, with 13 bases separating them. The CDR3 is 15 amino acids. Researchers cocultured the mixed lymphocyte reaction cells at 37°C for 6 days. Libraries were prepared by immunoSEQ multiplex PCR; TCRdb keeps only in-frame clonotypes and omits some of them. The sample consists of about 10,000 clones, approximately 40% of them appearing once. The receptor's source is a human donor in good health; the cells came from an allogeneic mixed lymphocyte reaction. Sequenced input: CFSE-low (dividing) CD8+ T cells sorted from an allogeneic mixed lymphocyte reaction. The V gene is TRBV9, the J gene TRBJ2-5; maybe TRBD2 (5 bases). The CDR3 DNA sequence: TGTGCCAGCAGCGTAGACTCGGGGTTGGGAGAGACCCAGTACTTC. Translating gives CASSVDSGLGETQYF.